This T cell receptor (beta chain) was identified in a study of blood T cell repertoires in COVID-19. Study as a whole: The analysed material was cDNA or gDNA that came from T cells, B-cell-depleted T cells, or PBMCs.

V lost 4 bases to trimming and J lost 4 bases, with 18 bases between them. This CDR3 region has 16 residues. Per germline, CDR1 SGHKS and CDR2 YYEKEE (reference sequence). The count of this clone is one. This table comes from immunoSEQ multiplex PCR, and its TCRdb copy is limited to in-frame clones, with some not included. The profile shows around 250,000 clones, around 88% of them singletons. The receptor comes from a woman aged 40-49 years with acute COVID-19. Sequenced sample: PBMCs or T cells enriched from blood (not recorded which). This chain connects TRBV5-5 to TRBJ2-1, with D possibly TRBD2 on 5 matching bases. The CDR3 spells CASSLQLEVNYNEQFF. CDR3 nucleotide sequence: TGTGCCAGCAGCCTGCAGCTGGAGGTTAATTACAATGAGCAGTTCTTC.